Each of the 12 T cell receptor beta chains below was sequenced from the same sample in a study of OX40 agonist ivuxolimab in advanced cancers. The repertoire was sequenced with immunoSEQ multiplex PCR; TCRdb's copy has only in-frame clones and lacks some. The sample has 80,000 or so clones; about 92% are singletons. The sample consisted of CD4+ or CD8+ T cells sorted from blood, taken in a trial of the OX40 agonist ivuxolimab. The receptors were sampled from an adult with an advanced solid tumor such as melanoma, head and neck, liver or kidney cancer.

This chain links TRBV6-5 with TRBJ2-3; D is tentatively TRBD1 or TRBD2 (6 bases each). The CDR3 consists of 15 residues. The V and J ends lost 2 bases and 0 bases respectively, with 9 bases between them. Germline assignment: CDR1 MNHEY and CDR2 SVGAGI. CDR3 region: CASSYTGTSTDTQYF. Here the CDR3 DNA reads TGTGCCAGCAGTTACACAGGGACTAGCACAGATACGCAGTATTTT.

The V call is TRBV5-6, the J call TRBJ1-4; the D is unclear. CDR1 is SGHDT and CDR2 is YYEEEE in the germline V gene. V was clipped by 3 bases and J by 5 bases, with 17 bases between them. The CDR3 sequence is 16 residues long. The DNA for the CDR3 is TGTGCCAGCAGCTCCGGAGGAGGGCTACGCAATGAAAAACTGTTTTTT. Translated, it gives CASSSGGGLRNEKLFF. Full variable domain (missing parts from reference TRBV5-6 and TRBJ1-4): DAGVTQSPTHLIKTRGQQVTLRCSPKSGHDTVSWYQQALGQGPQFIFQYYEEEERQRGNFPDRFSGHQFPNYSSELNVNALLLGDSALYLCASSSGGGLRNEKLFFGSGTQLSVL.

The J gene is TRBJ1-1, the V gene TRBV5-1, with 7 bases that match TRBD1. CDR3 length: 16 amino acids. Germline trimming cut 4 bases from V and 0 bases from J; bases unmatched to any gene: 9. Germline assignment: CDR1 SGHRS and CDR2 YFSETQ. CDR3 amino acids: CASSLGFGTVNTEAFF. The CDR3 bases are TGCGCCAGCAGCCTGGGGTTCGGGACAGTGAACACTGAAGCTTTCTTT.

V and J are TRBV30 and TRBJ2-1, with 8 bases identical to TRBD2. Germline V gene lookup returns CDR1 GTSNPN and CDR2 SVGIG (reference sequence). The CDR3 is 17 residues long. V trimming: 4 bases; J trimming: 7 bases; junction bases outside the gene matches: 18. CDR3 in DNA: TGTGCCTGGAATCGGGACGTAGGACTAGCAAATGCTAATGAGCAGTTCTTC. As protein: CAWNRDVGLANANEQFF.

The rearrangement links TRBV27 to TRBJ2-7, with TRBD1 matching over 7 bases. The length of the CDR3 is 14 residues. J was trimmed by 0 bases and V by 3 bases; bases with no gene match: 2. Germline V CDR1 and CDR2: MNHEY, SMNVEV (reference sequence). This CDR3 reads CASSFGQVSYEQYF. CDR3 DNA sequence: TGTGCCAGCAGTTTCGGACAGGTCTCCTACGAGCAGTACTTC.

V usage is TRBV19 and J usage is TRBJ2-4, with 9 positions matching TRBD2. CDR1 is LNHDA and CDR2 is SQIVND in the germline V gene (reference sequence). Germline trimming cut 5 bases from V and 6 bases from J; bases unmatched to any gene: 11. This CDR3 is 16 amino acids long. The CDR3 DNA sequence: TGTGCCAGTAGTCGCCACGCTAGCGGGACGGGAAACATTCAGTACTTC. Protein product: CASSRHASGTGNIQYF.

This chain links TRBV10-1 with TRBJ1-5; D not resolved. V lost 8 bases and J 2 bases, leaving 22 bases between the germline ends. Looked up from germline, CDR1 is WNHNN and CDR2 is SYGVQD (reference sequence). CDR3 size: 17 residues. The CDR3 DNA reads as TGCGCCAGCGTTAAAGGCCGGGCCCCCGAGGGCAATCAGCCCCAGCATTTT. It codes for CASVKGRAPEGNQPQHF.

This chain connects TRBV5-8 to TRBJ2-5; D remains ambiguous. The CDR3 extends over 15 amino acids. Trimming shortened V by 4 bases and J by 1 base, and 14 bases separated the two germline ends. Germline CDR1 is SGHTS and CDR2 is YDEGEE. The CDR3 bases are TGTGCCAGCAGCCCCGGATTAGGTCCCCAAGAGACCCAGTACTTC. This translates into CASSPGLGPQETQYF.

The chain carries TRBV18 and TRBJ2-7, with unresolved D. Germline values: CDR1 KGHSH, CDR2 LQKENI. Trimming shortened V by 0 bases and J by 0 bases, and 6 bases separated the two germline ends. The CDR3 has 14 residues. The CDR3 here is CASSPPAPSYEQYF. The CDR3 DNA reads TGTGCCAGCTCACCACCGGCGCCCTCCTACGAGCAGTACTTC.

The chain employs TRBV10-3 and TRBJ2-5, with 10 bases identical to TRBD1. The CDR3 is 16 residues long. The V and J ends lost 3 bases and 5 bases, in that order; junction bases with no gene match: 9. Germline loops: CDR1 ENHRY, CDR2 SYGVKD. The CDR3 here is CAISEPGTGARETQYF. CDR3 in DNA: TGTGCCATCAGTGAACCCGGGACAGGGGCTCGGGAGACCCAGTACTTC.

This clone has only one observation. The CDR3 here is CASSFRSLLAGVRGLGNEQFF. In nucleotides, the CDR3 is TGTGCCAGCAGTTTCCGGAGTTTACTAGCGGGAGTACGGGGTCTTGGCAATGAGCAGTTCTTC. V gene TRBV27 combines with J gene TRBJ2-1; 11 bases map to TRBD2. The V and J ends lost 3 bases and 6 bases, in that order; junction bases with no gene match: 22. CDR3 size: 21 residues. CDR1 MNHEY and CDR2 SMNVEV come from the germline V gene (reference sequence).

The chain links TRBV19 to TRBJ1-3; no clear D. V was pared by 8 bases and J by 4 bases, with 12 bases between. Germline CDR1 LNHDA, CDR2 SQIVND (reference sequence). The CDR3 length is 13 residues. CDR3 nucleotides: TGTGCCAGTGTCCGAGCGGTGGGAAACACCATATATTTT. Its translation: CASVRAVGNTIYF. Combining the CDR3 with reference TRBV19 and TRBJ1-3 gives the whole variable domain DGGITQSPKYLFRKEGQNVTLSCEQNLNHDAMYWYRQDPGQGLRLIYYSQIVNDFQKGDIAEGYSVSREKKESFPLTVTSAQKNPTAFYLCASVRAVGNTIYFGEGSWLTVV.